The 27 T cell receptor beta chains below come from one sample, sequenced in a study of cytomegalovirus exposure and HLA in healthy donors (dated by TCRdb to about 2017). The library was made by the immunoSEQ multiplex PCR assay. The multiplex PCR relied on a mix of 60 forward primers for TCR Vbeta segments and 13 reverse primers for TCR Jbeta segments. Sourced from immuneACCESS, this table was stored by TCRdb with only in-frame sequences that have V and J called. A share of the clones is absent; for the studies checked, an unresolved V gene accounts for under half, and the remainder has no known explanation. In this sample the table shows approximately 220,000 clones, around 85% of which occur a single time. The top ten hold 0.2% to 0.25% of the sample. The sequencing sample was made of PBMCs. These receptor sequences come from a girl aged 2 to 9 in good health and CMV-seronegative.

The rearrangement joins TRBV25-1 to TRBJ1-6, with 7 bases aligning to TRBD1. Trimming cost V 7 bases and J 5 bases; bases outside gene matches: 5. The CDR3 contains 14 residues. The germline CDR1 and CDR2 sequences are MGHDK and SYGVNS. This chain's CDR3 is CASMRGQHNSPLHF. DNA for the CDR3: TGTGCCAGCATGCGGGGACAGCATAATTCACCCCTCCACTTT.

The rearrangement uses TRBV18 and TRBJ2-5, with TRBD1 identical over 10 bases. The CDR3 totals 16 residues. J lost 1 base, V lost 0 bases, and 2 bases had no gene match. Germline loops: CDR1 KGHSH, CDR2 LQKENI. In DNA, the CDR3 is TGTGCCAGCTCACCACCTGGACAGGGGGGCCAAGAGACCCAGTACTTC. It is translated as CASSPPGQGGQETQYF.

Comments on this clone: Other DNA sequences in this sample translate to the same CDR3. The V and J genes are TRBV5-1 and TRBJ2-7; a possible D gene is TRBD1 (5 bases). CDR1 and CDR2 from the germline V gene are SGHRS and YFSETQ. V gave up 2 bases and J gave up 5 bases, with 8 bases separating them. The CDR3 covers 12 residues. The CDR3 DNA reads TGCGCCAGCAGCTTCGAAGGGGACGAGCAGTACTTC. As protein: CASSFEGDEQYF. Filled out from reference TRBV5-1 and TRBJ2-7, the complete variable domain reads KAGVTQTPRYLIKTRGQQVTLSCSPISGHRSVSWYQQTPGQGLQFLFEYFSETQRNKGNFPGRFSGRQFSNSRSEMNVSTLELGDSALYLCASSFEGDEQYFGPGTRLTVT.

The chain couples TRBV18 to TRBJ2-7; possibly TRBD1 for D (5 bases). Germline values: CDR1 KGHSH, CDR2 LQKENI. This CDR3 comprises 15 residues. The ends were cut back, 1 base at V and 3 bases at J, with 13 bases in the middle. CDR3 nucleotides: TGTGCCAGCTCACCACTCCGGACACCCAACTACGAGCAGTACTTC. Translating it yields CASSPLRTPNYEQYF.

This clone was recorded a few times. The gene calls are TRBV15 and TRBJ1-4, with D tentatively TRBD1 (5 bases). Germline V gene lookup returns CDR1 LNHNV and CDR2 YYDKDF (reference sequence). V shed 5 bases and J shed 6 bases, with 19 bases lying between them. The CDR3 extends over 16 amino acids. CDR3 nucleotides: TGTGCCACCAGCCAGAGCCTCTATGGCAGGGATGAAAAACTGTTTTTT. This codes for CATSQSLYGRDEKLFF. Complete variable domain (other parts from reference TRBV15 and TRBJ1-4): DAMVIQNPRYQVTQFGKPVTLSCSQTLNHNVMYWYQQKSSQAPKLLFHYYDKDFNNEADTPDNFQSRRPNTSFCFLDIRSPGLGDTAMYLCATSQSLYGRDEKLFFGSGTQLSVL.

The chain joins TRBV2 to TRBJ1-1, with D perhaps matching TRBD1 (6 bases). The CDR3 contains 12 residues. V lost 2 bases and J lost 10, with 11 bases in between. The germline gives CDR1 SNHLY, CDR2 FYNNEI. CDR3 in amino acids: CASSEWGTRAFF. CDR3 nucleotide sequence: TGTGCCAGCAGTGAATGGGGGACAAGAGCTTTCTTT.

This sequence joins TRBV10-3 and TRBJ2-1, with D possibly matching TRBD2 (6 bases). The CDR3 loop spans 14 amino acids. The V end lost 8 bases, the J end lost 9 bases, and 20 bases lay between the germline ends. Germline V gene data show CDR1 as ENHRY and CDR2 as SYGVKD. As DNA, the CDR3 is TGTGCCATCGGGCGGGACTCCCGCGGTATTGAGCAGTTCTTC. Amino acids: CAIGRDSRGIEQFF.

This rearrangement joins TRBV4-1 to TRBJ2-1, with TRBD2 identical over 11 bases. Per the germline V gene, CDR1 is MGHRA and CDR2 is YSYEKL. After removal of 3 bases from V and 7 bases from J, the junction contained 5 bases not matched to a gene. There are 15 residues in the CDR3. Here the CDR3 reads CASSQTSGMANEQFF. The CDR3, as DNA: TGCGCCAGCAGCCAGACTAGCGGGATGGCTAATGAGCAGTTCTTC.

V is TRBV7-9 and J is TRBJ1-1; D possibly corresponds to TRBD1 (5 bases). This CDR3 is 13 amino acids long. V lost 8 bases and J lost 4, with 14 bases in between. Germline CDR1 SEHNR, CDR2 FQNEAQ (reference sequence). The CDR3 coding sequence is TGTGCCAGCGAAGCAGGGCTAGGCACTGAAGCTTTCTTT. It translates to CASEAGLGTEAFF.

The chain uses TRBV25-1 and TRBJ1-4; D not certain. The CDR3 sequence is 15 residues long. Germline V gives CDR1 MGHDK, CDR2 SYGVNS. The germline V and J ends were trimmed by 3 bases and 6 bases, with 14 bases remaining between them. CDR3: CASSELGGRDEKLFF. The CDR3, as DNA: TGTGCCAGCAGTGAGTTAGGCGGGCGCGATGAAAAACTGTTTTTT.

The V call is TRBV7-9, the J call TRBJ1-2; 10 bases map to TRBD1. The CDR3 length is 14 residues. The junction had 8 bases not matched to a gene; V was cut back by 1 base and J by 12 bases. Per the germline V gene, CDR1 is SEHNR and CDR2 is FQNEAQ (reference sequence). The CDR3 DNA sequence: TGTGCCAGCAGCTTAGGAACCGGACAGGGGGAGGACACCTTC. It specifies CASSLGTGQGEDTF.

V usage is TRBV19 and J usage is TRBJ2-1; 10 positions match TRBD2. CDR1 LNHDA and CDR2 SQIVND come from the germline V gene (reference sequence). This CDR3 region has 15 residues. V lost 6 bases to trimming and J lost 2 bases; unmatched junction nucleotides: 4. CDR3 loop: CASRNSGGTYNEQFF. The CDR3 region has the DNA TGTGCCAGTAGGAATAGCGGGGGGACCTACAATGAGCAGTTCTTC.

Only a few counts were recorded for this clone. V and J are TRBV29-1 and TRBJ1-2; the D is unclear. CDR3 length: 11 residues. CDR1 SQVTM and CDR2 ANQGSEA come from the germline V gene. Trimming shortened V by 3 bases and J by 8 bases, and 10 bases separated the two germline ends. CDR3 DNA: TGCAGCGTTGATGGCTCATCGGGCTACACCTTC. This gives the protein CSVDGSSGYTF.

The chain links TRBV6-4 to TRBJ2-1, with 13 bases identical to TRBD2. The V gene's germline CDR1 is MRHNA and CDR2 SNTAGT. The V and J ends lost 6 bases and 4 bases, in that order; junction bases with no gene match: 3. This CDR3 has 15 residues. DNA for the CDR3: TGTGCCAGCAGCCAACTAGCGGGAGGGTACAATGAGCAGTTCTTC. Translated, it gives CASSQLAGGYNEQFF.

The chain has TRBV2 and TRBJ2-7, with TRBD1 matching over 7 bases. Germline V lookup: CDR1 SNHLY, CDR2 FYNNEI. The CDR3 covers 11 residues. The trim removed 6 bases at V and 6 bases at J, leaving 2 bases unmatched. CDR3 nucleotides: TGTGCCAGCAGAAACAGGGGCGAGCAGTACTTC. It specifies CASRNRGEQYF.

The chain links TRBV30 to TRBJ2-7; TRBD1 agrees at 7 bases. In germline, CDR1 is GTSNPN, CDR2 SVGIG (reference sequence). V was clipped by 3 bases and J by 3 bases; unmatched bases: 14. The CDR3 totals 16 residues. CDR3 nucleotide sequence: TGTGCCTGGAGCCTTAATGTTCCGGACAGGCTCTACGAGCAGTACTTC. Encoded protein: CAWSLNVPDRLYEQYF.

The V call is TRBV29-1, the J call TRBJ2-5; TRBD2 aligns across 7 bases. Germline V gene data show CDR1 as SQVTM and CDR2 as ANQGSEA. After removal of 7 bases from V and 5 bases from J, the junction contained 10 bases not matched to a gene. CDR3 length equals 13 residues. This CDR3 reads CSAGERGGETQYF. The DNA for the CDR3 is TGCAGCGCCGGAGAGCGGGGAGGGGAGACCCAGTACTTC.

The chain combines TRBV7-9 with TRBJ1-1; TRBD1 agrees at 9 bases. This CDR3 region has 15 residues. Looked up from germline, CDR1 is SEHNR and CDR2 is FQNEAQ (reference sequence). The V gene end was trimmed by 8 bases and the J gene end by 7 bases; junction bases not matched to a gene: 14. The CDR3 nucleotides are TGTGCCAGCGAAGGGTACAGGGGGCTTTTGGATGAAGCTTTCTTT. It yields the protein CASEGYRGLLDEAFF.

This clone was seen more than once but under ten times. The chain links TRBV19 to TRBJ1-5; D is unresolved. This CDR3 contains 14 residues. With 1 base removed from V and 12 bases from J, the gap between germline ends came to 16 bases. The germline V gene encodes CDR1 LNHDA and CDR2 SQIVND (reference sequence). The CDR3 nucleotides are TGTGCCAGTAGTATAGGGGGAGGACGCGAGGTCCAGCATTTT. Amino acids: CASSIGGGREVQHF.

The chain carries TRBV2 and TRBJ1-5; the D is unclear. Germline V gene sequence: CDR1 SNHLY, CDR2 FYNNEI. This CDR3 comprises 13 residues. Deletions cut 6 bases from V and 6 bases from J, with 12 bases between. In nucleotides, the CDR3 is TGTGCCAGCAGGGTCGGTGAAAGTCAGCCCCAGCATTTT. This sequence encodes CASRVGESQPQHF.

This clone showed up just once. The chain uses TRBV7-6 and TRBJ2-5, with TRBD1 identical over 8 bases. Trimming took 4 bases from V and 5 from J; bases not matched to a gene: 12. In germline, CDR1 is SGHVS, CDR2 FNYEAQ. The CDR3 spans 16 residues. CDR3 in DNA: TGTGCCAGCAGCTCCGTGACGCAGGGGGCAGGGGAGACCCAGTACTTC. Its translation: CASSSVTQGAGETQYF.

V gene TRBV7-9 combines with J gene TRBJ1-4; D is uncertain. From germline, CDR1 is SEHNR and CDR2 FQNEAQ (reference sequence). V lost 5 bases, J lost 0 bases, and 16 bases lay in between. The CDR3 is made up of 17 amino acids. CDR3 amino acids: CASSLNSYRATNEKLFF. The CDR3 DNA reads as TGTGCCAGCAGCCTGAACTCTTACAGAGCAACTAATGAAAAACTGTTTTTT.

The chain uses TRBV29-1 and TRBJ2-6; 8 bases line up with TRBD1. Germline V gene sequence: CDR1 SQVTM, CDR2 ANQGSEA. V was pared by 6 bases and J by 0 bases, with 4 bases of the junction left unmatched. The CDR3 has 15 residues. DNA of the CDR3: TGCAGCGTGGGACAGGTTTTCTCTGGGGCCAACGTCCTGACTTTC. It codes for CSVGQVFSGANVLTF.

The V and J genes are TRBV19 and TRBJ2-2; 13 positions agree with TRBD2. The V gene end was trimmed by 5 bases and the J gene end by 3 bases; junction bases not matched to a gene: 6. There are 17 residues in the CDR3. Germline V lookup: CDR1 LNHDA, CDR2 SQIVND (reference sequence). The CDR3 DNA reads TGTGCCAGTAGTGGGGTGGGACTAGCGGGGTACACCGGGGAGCTGTTTTTT. This codes for CASSGVGLAGYTGELFF. Together with reference TRBV19 and TRBJ2-2, the CDR3 gives the full variable domain: DGGITQSPKYLFRKEGQNVTLSCEQNLNHDAMYWYRQDPGQGLRLIYYSQIVNDFQKGDIAEGYSVSREKKESFPLTVTSAQKNPTAFYLCASSGVGLAGYTGELFFGEGSRLTVL.

V gene TRBV6-5 combines with J gene TRBJ1-5, with 10 bases lining up with TRBD1. There are 15 residues in the CDR3. Per the germline V gene, CDR1 is MNHEY and CDR2 is SVGAGI. Trimming removed 5 bases from V and 2 bases from J; junction bases left unmatched: 3. This chain's CDR3 is CASSRTGGGNQPQHF. DNA for the CDR3: TGTGCCAGCAGTCGGACAGGGGGGGGCAATCAGCCCCAGCATTTT.

The gene calls are TRBV5-1 and TRBJ2-3, with D possibly matching TRBD2 (6 bases). The germline V gene has CDR1 SGHRS and CDR2 YFSETQ. The V end lost 0 bases, the J end lost 6 bases, and 8 bases lay between the germline ends. This CDR3 contains 13 residues. In nucleotides, the CDR3 is TGCGCCAGCAGCTTGGATCGGGGGGATACGCAGTATTTT. Amino acid sequence: CASSLDRGDTQYF.

V and J are TRBV13 and TRBJ2-7, with 7 bases matching TRBD2. This CDR3 region has 14 residues. J lost 9 bases, V lost 4 bases, and 12 bases had no gene match. Per germline, CDR1 PRHDT and CDR2 FYEKMQ (reference sequence). CDR3 bases: TGTGCCAGCAGCTCTGCATCGATTGGGGAGGGGCAGTACTTC. Residues: CASSSASIGEGQYF. The full variable domain, with the rest looked up from reference TRBV13 and TRBJ2-7, is AAGVIQSPRHLIKEKRETATLKCYPIPRHDTVYWYQQGPGQDPQFLISFYEKMQSDKGSIPDRFSAQQFSDYHSELNMSSLELGDSALYFCASSSASIGEGQYFGPGTRLTVT.